This is a list of T cell receptor beta chains from one sample in a study of Graves' ophthalmopathy and Graves' hyperthyroidism. Each CDR3 protein is one row after TCRdb ran MiXCR on the multiplex PCR reads. Of a few hundred thousand distinct CDR3 sequences in the sample, around 20% were seen once. Sequenced sample: peripheral blood. These receptors were obtained from a woman aged 18-29 years with Graves' ophthalmopathy. Each CDR3 is given with its conserved first and last residue. A D gene is named only where the DNA matches it firmly. Clone size appears in some rows only: once, few, many, or a class for an expanded clone.

TRBV6-5,-,TRBJ2-2,many,CASSYLTVRLQTGELFF,TGTGCCAGCAGTTACCTTACTGTGAGGTTACAAACCGGGGAGCTGTTTTTT
TRBV6-5,-,TRBJ2-7,many,CASSYGDRRSYEQYF,TGTGCCAGCAGTTATGGCGACCGGCGATCCTACGAGCAGTACTTC
TRBV6-5,TRBD1,TRBJ1-5,-,CASSNRQGRNQPQHF,TGTGCCAGCAGTAACCGACAGGGTCGGAATCAGCCCCAGCATTTT
TRBV13,-,TRBJ1-1,many,CASRTQGLNTEAFF,TGTGCCAGCAGAACTCAGGGACTGAACACTGAAGCTTTCTTT
TRBV27,-,TRBJ1-2,few,CASSLGGAGGYGYTF,TGTGCCAGCAGTTTAGGGGGGGCCGGTGGCTATGGCTACACCTTC
TRBV9,-,TRBJ1-1,many,CASSVEANTEAFF,TGTGCCAGCAGCGTTGAAGCGAACACTGAAGCTTTCTTT
TRBV24-1,-,TRBJ1-5,many,CATSDSDVLGNQPQHF,TGTGCCACCAGTGACTCGGATGTATTGGGCAATCAGCCCCAGCATTTT
TRBV7-2,-,TRBJ2-1,many,CASSLVRPAYNEQFF,TGTGCCAGCAGCTTAGTTCGTCCCGCCTACAATGAGCAGTTCTTC
TRBV6-1,TRBD1,TRBJ2-2,many,CASSEPTGANTGELFF,TGTGCCAGCAGTGAACCAACAGGGGCGAACACCGGGGAGCTGTTTTTT
TRBV6-2/TRBV6-3,-,TRBJ2-5,many,CASSSQDRGTQYF,TGTGCCAGCAGTTCTCAGGACCGGGGGACCCAGTACTTC
TRBV4-1,-,TRBJ1-6,many,CASSHPGNSPLHF,TGCGCCAGCAGCCATCCCGGTAATTCACCCCTCCACTTT
TRBV12-3/TRBV12-4,-,TRBJ2-7,many,CASSHLGAGEQYF,TGTGCCAGCAGTCATCTGGGGGCGGGGGAGCAGTACTTC
TRBV9,TRBD1,TRBJ1-1,many,CASSVFDRVNTEAFF,TGTGCCAGCAGCGTTTTCGACAGGGTTAATACTGAAGCTTTCTTT
TRBV20-1,-,TRBJ2-7,many,CSAPNLDSQQYF,TGCAGTGCTCCAAACCTTGACAGTCAGCAGTACTTC
TRBV30,-,TRBJ1-6,many,CAWSVQGDNSPLHF,TGTGCCTGGAGTGTACAGGGAGATAATTCACCCCTCCACTTT
TRBV2,-,TRBJ1-1,-,CASSVDTAFPNTEAFF,TGTGCCAGCAGTGTGGACACAGCTTTCCCGAACACTGAAGCTTTCTTT
TRBV29-1,-,TRBJ2-2,-,CSARGLASNTGELFF,TGCAGCGCCCGGGGGCTAGCCTCGAACACCGGGGAGCTGTTTTTT
TRBV28,-,TRBJ1-1,many,CASSPPIPEAFF,TGTGCCAGCAGTCCTCCCATCCCTGAAGCTTTCTTT
TRBV6-2/TRBV6-3,TRBD1,TRBJ2-7,many,CASSYTGQGSLEQYF,TGTGCCAGCAGTTACACGGGACAGGGGAGCCTCGAGCAGTACTTC
TRBV7-2,-,TRBJ1-1,many,CASSPRGRMNTEAFF,TGTGCCAGCAGCCCCCGGGGGAGGATGAACACTGAAGCTTTCTTT
TRBV4-3,TRBD2,TRBJ2-5,-,CASSQEWRGGALIQETQYF,TGCGCCAGCAGCCAAGAGTGGCGGGGGGGGGCCCTGATTCAAGAGACCCAGTACTTC
TRBV12-3/TRBV12-4,-,TRBJ1-1,many,CASSSAVGSTEAFF,TGTGCCAGCAGCTCCGCGGTAGGGAGCACTGAAGCTTTCTTT
TRBV5-1,-,TRBJ1-1,many,CASSLPTGNTEAFF,TGCGCCAGCAGCCTCCCGACAGGGAACACTGAAGCTTTCTTT
TRBV18,-,TRBJ2-7,many,CASSPQRDLNEQYF,TGTGCCAGCTCACCACAACGGGACCTCAACGAGCAGTACTTC
TRBV28,-,TRBJ2-7,many,CASTSAGTGNYEQYF,TGTGCCAGCACCTCCGCCGGGACGGGGAACTACGAGCAGTACTTC
TRBV28,-,TRBJ1-1,many,CASSLNGGAREASF,TGTGCCAGCAGTTTAAACGGGGGGGCGCGGGAAGCTTCCTTT
TRBV6-1,-,TRBJ1-1,-,CASRSRPDLGEAFF,TGTGCCAGCAGGAGTAGACCCGACCTGGGTGAAGCTTTCTTT
TRBV10-3,-,TRBJ2-7,many,CAMGQGSNEQYF,TGTGCCATGGGCCAGGGGTCCAACGAGCAGTACTTC
TRBV5-8,TRBD1,TRBJ1-6,many,CASSWGQGMHSPLHF,TGTGCCAGCAGCTGGGGACAGGGAATGCATTCACCCCTCCACTTT
TRBV12-3/TRBV12-4,TRBD1,TRBJ1-1,many,CASRGQVNTEAFF,TGTGCCAGCAGGGGACAGGTGAACACTGAAGCTTTCTTT
TRBV10-3,-,TRBJ2-2,many,CAISESDTGELFF,TGTGCCATCAGTGAGTCGGACACCGGGGAGCTGTTTTTT
TRBV7-2,-,TRBJ2-5,many,CASSLAIGERGFEETQYF,TGTGCCAGCAGCTTAGCCATCGGTGAGCGCGGGTTTGAGGAGACCCAGTACTTC
TRBV7-8,-,TRBJ2-5,many,CASSLIQETQYF,TGTGCCAGCAGCTTAATACAAGAGACCCAGTACTTC
TRBV7-9,-,TRBJ1-6,-,CASSFRSYSYNSPLHF,TGTGCCAGCAGCTTCCGGTCGTACTCCTATAATTCACCCCTCCACTTT